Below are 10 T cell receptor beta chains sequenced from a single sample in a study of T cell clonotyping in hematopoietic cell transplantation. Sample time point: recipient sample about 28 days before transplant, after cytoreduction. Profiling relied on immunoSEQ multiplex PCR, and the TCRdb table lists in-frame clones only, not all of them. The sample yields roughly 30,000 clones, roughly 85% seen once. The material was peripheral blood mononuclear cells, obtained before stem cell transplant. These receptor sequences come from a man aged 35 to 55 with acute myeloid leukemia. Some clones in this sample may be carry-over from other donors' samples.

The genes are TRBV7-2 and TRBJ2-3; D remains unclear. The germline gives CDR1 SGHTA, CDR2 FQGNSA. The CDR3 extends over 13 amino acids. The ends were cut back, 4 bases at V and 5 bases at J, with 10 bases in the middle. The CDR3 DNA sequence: TGTGCCAGCAGCTCCCGTCGGCAAGATACGCAGTATTTT. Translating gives CASSSRRQDTQYF.

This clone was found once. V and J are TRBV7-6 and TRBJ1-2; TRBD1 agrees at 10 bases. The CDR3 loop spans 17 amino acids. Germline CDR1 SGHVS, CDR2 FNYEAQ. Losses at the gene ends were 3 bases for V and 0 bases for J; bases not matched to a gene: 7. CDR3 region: CASSLGQGPSANYGYTF. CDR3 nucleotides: TGTGCCAGCAGCTTGGGACAGGGGCCATCAGCTAACTATGGCTACACCTTC.

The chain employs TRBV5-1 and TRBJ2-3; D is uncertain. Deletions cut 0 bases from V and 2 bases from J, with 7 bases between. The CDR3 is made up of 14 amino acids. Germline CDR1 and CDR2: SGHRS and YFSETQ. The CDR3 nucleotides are TGCGCCAGCAGCTTGGGAGCTTACACAGATACGCAGTATTTT. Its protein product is CASSLGAYTDTQYF.

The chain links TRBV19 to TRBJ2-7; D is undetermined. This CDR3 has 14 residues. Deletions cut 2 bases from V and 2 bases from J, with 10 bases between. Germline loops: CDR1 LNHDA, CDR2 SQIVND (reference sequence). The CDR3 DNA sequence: TGTGCCAGTAGTATATGGGAAGGTACCTACGAGCAGTACTTC. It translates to CASSIWEGTYEQYF.

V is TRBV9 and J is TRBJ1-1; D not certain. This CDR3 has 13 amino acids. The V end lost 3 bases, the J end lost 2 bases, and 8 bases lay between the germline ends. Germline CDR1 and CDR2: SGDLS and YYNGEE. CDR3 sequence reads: CASSGNTNTEAFF. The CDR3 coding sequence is TGTGCCAGCAGCGGAAACACCAACACTGAAGCTTTCTTT.

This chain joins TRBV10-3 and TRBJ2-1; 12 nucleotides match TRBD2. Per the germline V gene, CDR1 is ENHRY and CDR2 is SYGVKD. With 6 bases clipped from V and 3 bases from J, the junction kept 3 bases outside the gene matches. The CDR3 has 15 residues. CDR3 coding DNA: TGTGCCATCAGGGTGACTAGCGGGGGCTACAATGAGCAGTTCTTC. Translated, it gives CAIRVTSGGYNEQFF.

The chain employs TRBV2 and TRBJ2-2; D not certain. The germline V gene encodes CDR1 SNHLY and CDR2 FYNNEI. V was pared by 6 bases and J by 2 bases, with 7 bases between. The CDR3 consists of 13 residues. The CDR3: CASRAFNTGELFF. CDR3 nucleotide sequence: TGTGCCAGCAGAGCTTTCAACACCGGGGAGCTGTTTTTT.

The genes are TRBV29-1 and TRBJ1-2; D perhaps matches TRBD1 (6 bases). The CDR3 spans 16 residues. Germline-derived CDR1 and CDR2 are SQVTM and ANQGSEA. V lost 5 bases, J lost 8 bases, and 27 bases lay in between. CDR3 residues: CSVSISLSGAFQGYTF. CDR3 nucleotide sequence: TGCAGCGTTTCTATAAGTTTGTCAGGGGCCTTCCAGGGCTACACCTTC. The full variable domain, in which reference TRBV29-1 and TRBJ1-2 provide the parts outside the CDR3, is SAVISQKPSRDICQRGTSLTIQCQVDSQVTMMFWYRQQPGQSLTLIATANQGSEATYESGFVIDKFPISRPNLTFSTLTVSNMSPEDSSIYLCSVSISLSGAFQGYTFGSGTRLTVV.

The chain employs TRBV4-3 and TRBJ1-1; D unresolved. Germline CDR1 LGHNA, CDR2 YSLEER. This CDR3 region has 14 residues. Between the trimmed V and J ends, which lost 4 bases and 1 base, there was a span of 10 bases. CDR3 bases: TGCGCCAGCAGCCTTAGGGAAACGAACACTGAAGCTTTCTTT. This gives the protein CASSLRETNTEAFF.

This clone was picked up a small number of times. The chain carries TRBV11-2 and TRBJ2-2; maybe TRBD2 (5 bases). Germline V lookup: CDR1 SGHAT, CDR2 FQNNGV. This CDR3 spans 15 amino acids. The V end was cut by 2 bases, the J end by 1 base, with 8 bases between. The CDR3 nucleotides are TGTGCCAGCAGCTTAACGGGGATGAACACCGGGGAGCTGTTTTTT. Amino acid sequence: CASSLTGMNTGELFF.